This T cell receptor beta chain appears in the sequencing data of a study of cytomegalovirus exposure and HLA in healthy donors. On the study more broadly: The 120 million or so unique TCR beta sequences, from 150 million to 200 million T cells, were found by an earlier analysis. Approximately 85 million unique TCRs from HLA-typed donors were held in an early data release. Study-level results: In vitro checks showed that three CMV-associated chains really do target CMV antigens.

Trimming cost V 2 bases and J 4 bases, with 19 bases left between them. Per the germline V gene, CDR1 is MGHDK and CDR2 is SYGVNS. CDR3 length: 17 residues. Notes on this clone: What it recognizes is unknown.

The primer mix had 60 Vbeta and 13 Jbeta primers. This table comes from immunoSEQ multiplex PCR, and its TCRdb copy is limited to in-frame clones, with some not included. Among about 150,000 clones listed, approximately 69% were seen once. The specimen sequenced was PBMCs. The V call is TRBV25-1, the J call TRBJ2-3, with a weak D call TRBD1 (6 bases). This receptor was obtained from a man under 40 in good health and CMV-seronegative. CDR3 DNA sequence: TGTGCCAGCAGTGAACCATACAGGGAAGGGTTTGCAGATACGCAGTATTTT. It specifies CASSEPYREGFADTQYF. Full variable domain (outside the CDR3, taken from reference TRBV25-1 and TRBJ2-3): EADIYQTPRYLVIGTGKKITLECSQTMGHDKMYWYQQDPGMELHLIHYSYGVNSTEKGDLSSESTVSRIRTEHFPLTLESARPSHTSQYLCASSEPYREGFADTQYFGPGTRLTVL.